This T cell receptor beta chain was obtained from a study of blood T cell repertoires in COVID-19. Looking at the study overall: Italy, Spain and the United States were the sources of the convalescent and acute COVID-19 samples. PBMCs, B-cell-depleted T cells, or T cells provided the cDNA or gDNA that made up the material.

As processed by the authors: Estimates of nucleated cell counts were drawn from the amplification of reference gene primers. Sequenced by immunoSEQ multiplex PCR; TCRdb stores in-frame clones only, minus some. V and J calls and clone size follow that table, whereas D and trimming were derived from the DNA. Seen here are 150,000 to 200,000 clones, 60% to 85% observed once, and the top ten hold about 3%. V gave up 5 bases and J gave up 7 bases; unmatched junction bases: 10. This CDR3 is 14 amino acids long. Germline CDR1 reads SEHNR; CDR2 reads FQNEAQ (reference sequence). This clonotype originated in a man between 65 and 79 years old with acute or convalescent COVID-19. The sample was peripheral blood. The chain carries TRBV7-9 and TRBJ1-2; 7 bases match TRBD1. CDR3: CASSPLTGTVGYTF. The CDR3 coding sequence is TGTGCCAGCAGCCCCTTGACAGGGACTGTTGGCTACACCTTC.